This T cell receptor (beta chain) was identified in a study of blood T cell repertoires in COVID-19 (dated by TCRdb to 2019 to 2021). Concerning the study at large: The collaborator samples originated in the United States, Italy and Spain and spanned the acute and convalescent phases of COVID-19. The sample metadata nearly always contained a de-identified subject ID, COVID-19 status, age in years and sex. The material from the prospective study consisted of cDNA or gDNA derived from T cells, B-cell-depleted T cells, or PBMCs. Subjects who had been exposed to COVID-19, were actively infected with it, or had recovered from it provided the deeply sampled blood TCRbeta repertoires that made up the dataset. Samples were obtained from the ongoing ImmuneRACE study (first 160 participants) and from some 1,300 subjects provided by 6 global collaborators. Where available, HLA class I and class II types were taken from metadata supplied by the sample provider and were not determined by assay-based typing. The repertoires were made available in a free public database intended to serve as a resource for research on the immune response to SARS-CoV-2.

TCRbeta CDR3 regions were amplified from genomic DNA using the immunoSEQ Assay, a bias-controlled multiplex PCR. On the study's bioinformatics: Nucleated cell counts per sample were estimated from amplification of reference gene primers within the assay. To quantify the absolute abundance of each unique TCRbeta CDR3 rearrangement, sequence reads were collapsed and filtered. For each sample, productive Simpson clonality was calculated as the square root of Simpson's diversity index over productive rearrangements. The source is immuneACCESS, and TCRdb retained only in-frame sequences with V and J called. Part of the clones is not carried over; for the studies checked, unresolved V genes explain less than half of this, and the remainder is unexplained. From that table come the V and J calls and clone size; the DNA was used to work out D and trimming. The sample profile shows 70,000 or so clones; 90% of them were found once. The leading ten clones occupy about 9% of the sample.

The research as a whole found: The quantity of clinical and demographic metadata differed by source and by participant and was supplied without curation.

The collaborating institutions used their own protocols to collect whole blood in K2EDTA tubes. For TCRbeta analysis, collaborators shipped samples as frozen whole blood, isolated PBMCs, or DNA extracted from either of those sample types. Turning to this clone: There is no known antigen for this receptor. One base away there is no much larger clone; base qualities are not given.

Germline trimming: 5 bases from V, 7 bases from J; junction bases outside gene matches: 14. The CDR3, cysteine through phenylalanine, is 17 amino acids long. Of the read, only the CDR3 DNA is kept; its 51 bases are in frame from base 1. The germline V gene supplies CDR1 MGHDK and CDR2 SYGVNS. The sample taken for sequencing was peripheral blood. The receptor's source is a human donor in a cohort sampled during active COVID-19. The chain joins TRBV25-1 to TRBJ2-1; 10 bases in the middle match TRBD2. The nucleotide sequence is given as TGTGCCAGCAGTCCCGCATCACGGACTAGCGGATTGAATGAGCAGTTCTTC. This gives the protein CASSPASRTSGLNEQFF.